The entry below gives a single TCR beta chain sequence along with its context. The antigen is undetermined. The CDR3 consists of 13 residues. V was pared by 3 bases and J by 5 bases, with 11 bases between. Germline loops: CDR1 SGHRS, CDR2 YFSETQ. Sequencing was performed with immunoSEQ multiplex PCR; in TCRdb, only in-frame clones are kept and a portion is missing. This table has roughly 76,000 clones, 85% to 95% appearing once. This sample is part of a study of lymphopenia after photon versus proton radiotherapy. Study findings and constraints: Post-nadir TCR diversity decline inversely tracked overall survival among those who died. Authors raise, but do not show, better survival with proton therapy. Under photons, naive T cells and diversity fell while effector/memory populations rose. After lymphocyte nadir, photon-treated repertoires showed oligoclonal expansion, especially CD8+ Temra.

This receptor was identified in a middle-aged woman with cholangiocarcinoma. The material was peripheral blood, obtained from a patient treated with photon-based radiotherapy. This sequence joins TRBV5-1 and TRBJ2-5; tentative D call: TRBD2 (5 bases). CDR3 protein: CASSWTRAETQYF. The CDR3 DNA follows: TGCGCCAGCAGCTGGACTCGCGCGGAGACCCAGTACTTC.